The clone carrying this T cell receptor beta chain occurred many times. The antigen is unknown. From RNA transcripts, TCR beta CDR3 regions were amplified. Primed by the HTBI set, a first-round RT-PCR was run on the TCR CDR3. TCRdb re-derived calls from the multiplex PCR reads in MiXCR, one entry per CDR3 protein. The sample yields hundreds of thousands of distinct CDR3 sequences, 35% to 45% seen once. This sample is drawn from a study of T cells in Graves' hyperthyroidism and ophthalmopathy. Study in general: Pretreatment peripheral blood was obtained at initial diagnosis. Overall study results and limits: Ophthalmopathy was distinguished from stable hyperthyroidism by 13 V-J signatures.

The definition of stable Graves' hyperthyroidism was no ophthalmopathy progression within 18 months. The PBMCs were sourced from fresh peripheral blood (10 ml). The CDR3 contains 13 residues. V was clipped by 4 bases and J by 3 bases, with 10 bases between them. Germline assignment: CDR1 SQVTM and CDR2 ANQGSEA. V is TRBV29-1 and J is TRBJ1-5; no reliable D call. The sample was blood. The clonotype originates from a man aged 18 to 30 with Graves' hyperthyroidism. The CDR3 DNA reads as TGCAGCGTTGGCGGCCTAGACAATCAGCCCCAGCATTTT. This gives the protein CSVGGLDNQPQHF.